This T cell receptor beta chain comes out of a study of HIV-infected patients and healthy controls. Study-wide results and limits: HLA types of the donors remained undetermined.

Germline V gene sequence: CDR1 GTSNPN, CDR2 SVGIG (reference sequence). The CDR3 consists of 13 residues. The V and J ends lost 1 base and 3 bases respectively, with 7 bases between them. cDNA was made from approximately 0.55 ug RNA using alpha and beta constant primers. Separate chain-specific third strand synthesis with multiplexing indices produced the alpha and beta libraries. Each CDR3 protein gets one entry after TCRdb re-called the 5' RACE reads with MiXCR. The sample lists some 25,000 distinct CDR3 sequences; 8.5% to 9% were seen once. Whole blood was used without fractionation, so all unsorted peripheral T cells were included. The sample holds a few counts of this clonotype. The antigen is undetermined.

This TCR derives from an adult in good health. The chain combines TRBV30 with TRBJ2-1; D may be TRBD2 (5 bases). Sequencing was carried out using blood. The CDR3 nucleotides read TGTGCCTGGAGTGGGACTTTCTACAATGAGCAGTTCTTC. It specifies CAWSGTFYNEQFF. Combining the CDR3 with reference TRBV30 and TRBJ2-1 gives the whole variable domain SQTIHQWPATLVQPVGSPLSLECTVEGTSNPNLYWYRQAAGRGLQLLFYSVGIGQISSEVPQNLSASRPQDRQFILSSKKLLLSDSGFYLCAWSGTFYNEQFFGPGTRLTVL.